Sequencing of this T cell receptor (beta chain) was carried out in a study of blood T cell repertoires in COVID-19. The CDR3 totals 14 residues. V was trimmed by 4 bases and J by 4 bases, leaving 12 bases between them. CDR1 is SGHDT and CDR2 is YYEEEE in the germline V gene. TCRdb keeps only in-frame clones here, not all; method: immunoSEQ multiplex PCR. The sample yields around 120,000 clones, approximately 79% seen once. The chain employs TRBV5-6 and TRBJ1-3; TRBD1 is a possible D gene (6 bases). The specimen was peripheral blood. This clonotype was obtained from a man between 65 and 85 years old with active or convalescent COVID-19. CDR3 bases: TGTGCCAGCAGCCCCACAGGGAGCGGAAACACCATATATTTT. Translating it yields CASSPTGSGNTIYF.